This TCR beta chain originates from a study of T cells in tumors after PD-1 blockade. Whole-study results and caveats: Blood contained approximately 40% of the tumor's TCR clonotypes.

Here immunoSEQ multiplex PCR was the method, and the copy in TCRdb shows in-frame clones only, minus some. This table holds about 33,000 clones, more than 70% found once. As to this clone: Its antigen is as yet unknown.

The V gene lost 1 base and the J gene lost 5 bases, with 12 bases spanning the gap. CDR3 length: 13 residues. Germline CDR1 reads GTSNPN; CDR2 reads SVGIG (reference sequence). The sequence came from a human donor with basal cell carcinoma. The sample in question was PBMCs, obtained before anti-PD-1 treatment. This chain connects TRBV30 to TRBJ2-7, with D perhaps given as TRBD1 or TRBD2 (5 bases each). The CDR3 sequence is CAWSAGPMNEQYF. In DNA form, the CDR3 reads TGTGCCTGGAGTGCGGGACCAATGAACGAGCAGTACTTC.